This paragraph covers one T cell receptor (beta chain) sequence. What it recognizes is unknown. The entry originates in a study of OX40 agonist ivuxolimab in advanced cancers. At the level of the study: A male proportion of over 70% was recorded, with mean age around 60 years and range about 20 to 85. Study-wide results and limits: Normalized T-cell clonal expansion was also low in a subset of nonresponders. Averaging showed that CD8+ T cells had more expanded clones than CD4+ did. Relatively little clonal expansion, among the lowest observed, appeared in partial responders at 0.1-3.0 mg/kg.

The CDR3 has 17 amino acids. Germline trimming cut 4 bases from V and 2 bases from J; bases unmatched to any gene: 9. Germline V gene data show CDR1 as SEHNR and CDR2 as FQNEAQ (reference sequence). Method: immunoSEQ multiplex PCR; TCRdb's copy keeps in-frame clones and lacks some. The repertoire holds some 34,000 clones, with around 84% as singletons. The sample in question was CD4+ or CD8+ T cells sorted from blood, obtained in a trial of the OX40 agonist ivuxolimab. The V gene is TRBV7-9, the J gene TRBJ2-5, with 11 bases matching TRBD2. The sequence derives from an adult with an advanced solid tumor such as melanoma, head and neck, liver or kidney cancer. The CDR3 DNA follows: TGTGCCAGCAGCTCCCGACAGACTAGCGGGAATCAAGAGACCCAGTACTTC. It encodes CASSSRQTSGNQETQYF.